The clone carrying this T cell receptor beta chain has just a few counts. TCRdb analysed the RACE reads with MiXCR anew, one entry per CDR3 protein. The sample carries approximately 120,000 distinct CDR3 sequences, roughly a tenth recorded once. These data originate in a study of human T cells and chemical hapten exposure. CDR1 is DFQATT and CDR2 is SNEGSKA in the germline V gene (reference sequence). The J segment lost 5 bases and the V segment lost 3 bases, leaving 14 bases of the junction unmatched. The CDR3 length is 16 residues. Time point here: patch test 2, 6 weeks after DPC sensitization. Indicated treatment: therapeutic diphenylcyclopropenone sensitization with weekly scalp DPC.

This specimen consisted of whole blood, obtained in connection with sensitization to the hapten diphenylcyclopropenone (DPC). This TCR was recovered from a woman aged 40 to 55 with alopecia areata. Some clones in this sample may be carry-over from other donors' samples. The gene calls are TRBV20-1 and TRBJ2-3; 7 nucleotides match TRBD2. The CDR3 DNA follows: TGCAGTGCTAGCCCACGCGGGGGAATCGTCAGAGATACGCAGTATTTT. It codes for CSASPRGGIVRDTQYF.